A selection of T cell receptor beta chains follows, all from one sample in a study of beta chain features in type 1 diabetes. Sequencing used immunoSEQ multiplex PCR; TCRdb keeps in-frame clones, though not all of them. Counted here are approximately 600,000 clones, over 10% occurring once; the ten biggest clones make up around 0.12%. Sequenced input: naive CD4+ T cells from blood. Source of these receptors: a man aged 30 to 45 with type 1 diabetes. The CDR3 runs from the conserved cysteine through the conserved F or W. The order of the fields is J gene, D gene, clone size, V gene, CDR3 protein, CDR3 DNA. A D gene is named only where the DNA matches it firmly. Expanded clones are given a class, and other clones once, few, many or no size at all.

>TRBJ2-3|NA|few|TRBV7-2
CASSSGLPGTDTQYF
TGTGCCAGCAGCTCCGGACTCCCGGGGACAGATACGCAGTATTTT
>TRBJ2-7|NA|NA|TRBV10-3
CAIRPTEGSYEQYF
TGTGCCATCAGGCCGACGGAGGGTTCCTACGAGCAGTACTTC
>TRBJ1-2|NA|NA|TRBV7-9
CASSLAGGNYGYTF
TGTGCCAGCAGCTTAGCGGGCGGGAACTATGGCTACACCTTC
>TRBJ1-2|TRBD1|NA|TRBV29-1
CSGGDREGYGYTF
TGCAGCGGGGGGGACAGGGAGGGCTATGGCTACACCTTC
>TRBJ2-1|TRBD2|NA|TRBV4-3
CASSQDWAGGYNEQFF
TGCGCCAGCAGCCAAGATTGGGCGGGGGGCTACAATGAGCAGTTCTTC
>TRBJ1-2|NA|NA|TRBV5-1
CASSREDYGYTF
TGCGCCAGCAGCAGGGAAGACTATGGCTACACCTTC
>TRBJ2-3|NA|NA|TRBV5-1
CASSFLTDTQYF
TGCGCCAGCAGCTTTCTCACAGATACGCAGTATTTT
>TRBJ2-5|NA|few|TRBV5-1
CASSLDPSGTQYF
TGCGCCAGCAGCTTGGATCCCTCAGGGACCCAGTACTTC
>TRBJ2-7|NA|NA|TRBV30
CACLVGWQGGFEQYF
TGTGCCTGCCTAGTGGGGTGGCAGGGGGGATTCGAGCAGTACTTC
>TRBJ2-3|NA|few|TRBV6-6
CASSYEGFSTDTQYF
TGTGCCAGCAGTTACGAGGGTTTCAGTACAGATACGCAGTATTTT
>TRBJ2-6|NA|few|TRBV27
CASSLHGANVLTF
TGTGCCAGCAGTTTACATGGGGCCAACGTCCTGACTTTC
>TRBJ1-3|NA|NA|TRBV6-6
CASGGGSLSSGNTIYF
TGTGCCAGCGGGGGCGGAAGCTTATCCTCTGGAAACACCATATATTTT
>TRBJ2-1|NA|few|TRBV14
CASSPPGLSIYNEQFF
TGTGCCAGCAGCCCCCCGGGACTTTCGATCTACAATGAGCAGTTCTTC
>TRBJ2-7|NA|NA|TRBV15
CATSPTWGGTYEQYF
TGTGCCACCAGCCCGACTTGGGGAGGTACTTACGAGCAGTACTTC
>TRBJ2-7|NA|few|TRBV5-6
CASSHDQGNEQYF
TGTGCCAGCAGCCACGACCAGGGAAACGAGCAGTACTTC
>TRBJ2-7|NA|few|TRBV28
CASSLSQGFSYEQYF
TGTGCCAGCAGTTTAAGTCAGGGATTCTCCTACGAGCAGTACTTC
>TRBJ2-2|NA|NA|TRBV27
CASSANYGGRGGELFF
TGTGCCAGCAGTGCGAATTATGGGGGTCGAGGCGGGGAGCTGTTTTTT
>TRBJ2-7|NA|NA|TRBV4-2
CASSPRGDYEQYF
TGTGCCAGCAGCCCCCGAGGAGACTACGAGCAGTACTTC
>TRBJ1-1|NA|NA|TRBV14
CASSQDRVEAFF
TGTGCCAGCAGCCAAGATAGGGTTGAAGCTTTCTTT
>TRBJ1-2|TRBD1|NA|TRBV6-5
CASSYQPLRDRENYTF
TGTGCCAGCAGTTACCAGCCCCTAAGGGACAGGGAGAACTACACCTTC
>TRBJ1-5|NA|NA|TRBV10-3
CAIRAGIYQPQHF
TGTGCCATCAGGGCGGGGATCTATCAGCCCCAGCATTTT
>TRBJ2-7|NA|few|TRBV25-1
CASSGGPFRVSYEQYF
TGTGCCAGCAGTGGGGGACCCTTTAGGGTTTCCTACGAGCAGTACTTC
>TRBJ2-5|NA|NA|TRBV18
CASSLGLEETQYF
TGTGCCAGCTCACTTGGACTGGAAGAGACCCAGTACTTC
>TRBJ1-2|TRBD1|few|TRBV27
CASSRQGDGDGYTF
TGTGCCAGCAGTCGACAGGGGGATGGGGATGGCTACACCTTC
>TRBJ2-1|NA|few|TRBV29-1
CSVDEPWGEQFF
TGCAGCGTTGATGAACCCTGGGGGGAGCAGTTCTTC
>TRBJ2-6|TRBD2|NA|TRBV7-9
CASSFRPPGRGPNVLTF
TGTGCCAGCAGCTTTAGGCCCCCGGGGAGGGGACCCAACGTCCTGACTTTC
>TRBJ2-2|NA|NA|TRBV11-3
CASSWGASPTGELFF
TGTGCCAGCAGCTGGGGGGCCAGCCCCACCGGGGAGCTGTTTTTT
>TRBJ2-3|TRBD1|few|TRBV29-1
CSARQGEGTDTQYF
TGCAGCGCCCGACAGGGCGAGGGCACAGATACGCAGTATTTT
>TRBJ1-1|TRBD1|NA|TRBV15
CATSILQQGGGRYTEAFF
TGTGCCACCAGCATCCTCCAACAAGGGGGCGGCAGGTACACTGAAGCTTTCTTT
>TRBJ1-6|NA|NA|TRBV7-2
CASSFRSTVRDNGSPLHF
TGTGCCAGCAGCTTTCGATCGACCGTCCGTGATAATGGGTCACCCCTCCACTTT
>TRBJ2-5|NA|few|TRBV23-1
CASSQIRQGEVQETQYF
TGCGCCAGCAGTCAAATCAGGCAGGGCGAGGTCCAAGAGACCCAGTACTTC
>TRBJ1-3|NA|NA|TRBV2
CASSVGESGNTIYF
TGTGCCAGCAGTGTAGGGGAATCTGGAAACACCATATATTTT
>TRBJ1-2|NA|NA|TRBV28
CASSYDTGYTF
TGTGCCAGCAGTTATGACACGGGCTACACCTTC
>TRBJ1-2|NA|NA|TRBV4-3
CASSQDVARGFDGYTF
TGCGCCAGCAGCCAAGATGTGGCCCGGGGGTTCGATGGCTACACCTTC
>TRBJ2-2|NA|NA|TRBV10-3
CAISGRRNGGTGELFF
TGTGCCATCAGTGGCCGGAGGAATGGAGGCACCGGGGAGCTGTTTTTT
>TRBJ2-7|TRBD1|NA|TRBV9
CASSVGQGDNEQYF
TGTGCCAGCAGCGTCGGCCAGGGGGACAACGAGCAGTACTTC
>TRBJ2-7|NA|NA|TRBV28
CASRTDHEQYF
TGTGCCAGCAGAACCGACCACGAGCAGTACTTC
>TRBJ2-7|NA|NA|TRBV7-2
CASSLPVLSSYEQYF
TGTGCCAGCAGCTTACCGGTCCTGAGCTCCTACGAGCAGTACTTC
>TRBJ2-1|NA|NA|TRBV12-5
CASGQGTSYNEQFF
TGTGCTAGTGGTCAAGGGACATCATACAATGAGCAGTTCTTC
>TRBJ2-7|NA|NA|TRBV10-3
CAISDPKYYEQYF
TGTGCCATCAGTGACCCTAAATATTACGAGCAGTACTTC
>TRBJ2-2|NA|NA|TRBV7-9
CASSPQVNTGELFF
TGTGCCAGCAGTCCCCAGGTTAACACCGGGGAGCTGTTTTTT
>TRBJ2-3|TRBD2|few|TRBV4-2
CASSHAPGLAAPGGRDTQYF
TGTGCCAGCAGCCATGCTCCGGGACTAGCGGCCCCTGGGGGGAGGGATACGCAGTATTTT
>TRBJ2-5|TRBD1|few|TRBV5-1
CASSLNRGETQYF
TGCGCCAGCAGCTTAAACAGGGGGGAGACCCAGTACTTC
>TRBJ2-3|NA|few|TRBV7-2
CASSPPSGFTDTQYF
TGTGCCAGCAGTCCCCCGAGCGGGTTCACAGATACGCAGTATTTT
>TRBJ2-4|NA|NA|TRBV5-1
CASSSSDARGGIQYF
TGCGCCAGCAGCAGCTCGGACGCCCGGGGTGGCATTCAGTACTTC
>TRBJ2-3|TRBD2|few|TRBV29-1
CSVEDQSGVDTQYF
TGCAGCGTTGAAGATCAGAGCGGGGTTGATACGCAGTATTTT
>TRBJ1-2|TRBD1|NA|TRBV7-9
CASSIQGASNYGYTF
TGTGCCAGCAGCATACAGGGGGCTTCTAACTATGGCTACACCTTC
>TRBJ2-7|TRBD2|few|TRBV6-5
CAVARSGGYEQYF
TGTGCCGTAGCTCGGTCGGGAGGTTACGAGCAGTACTTC